A selection of T cell receptor beta chains follows, all from one sample in a study of cytomegalovirus exposure and HLA in healthy donors. Measured with immunoSEQ multiplex PCR; TCRdb has only the in-frame clones, and not every one. This table has 100,000 to 150,000 clones, over 80% appearing once. Sequenced material: PBMCs. These receptors were collected from a man in his fifties or sixties in good health and CMV-seronegative. Both conserved end residues are part of each CDR3. A D gene is named only where the DNA matches it firmly. Only part of the rows carry a size: once, few, many, or a class if the clone is expanded.

J: TRBJ2-7
size: .
V: TRBV5-1
D: .
DNA: TGCGCCAGCAGCGAAGAGACTTCTGTCTCCTACGAGCAGTACTTC
CDR3: CASSEETSVSYEQYF

J: TRBJ1-1
size: .
V: TRBV7-9
D: .
DNA: TGTGCCAGCAGCTTTATCTCACAGGCGTACACTGAAGCTTTCTTT
CDR3: CASSFISQAYTEAFF

J: TRBJ2-3
size: few
V: TRBV6-1
D: .
DNA: TGTGCCAGCAGTGTGGGGGGAGGCACAGATACGCAGTATTTT
CDR3: CASSVGGGTDTQYF

J: TRBJ2-5
size: .
V: TRBV6-1
D: TRBD2
DNA: TGTGCCAGCAGTAGGACGGGGGGGTACCAAGAGACCCAGTACTTC
CDR3: CASSRTGGYQETQYF

J: TRBJ2-1
size: .
V: TRBV6-5
D: TRBD2
DNA: TGTGCCGCCCACCGGGGCGGGAGGGCCTGTGAGCAGTTCTTC
CDR3: CAAHRGGRACEQFF

J: TRBJ1-6
size: .
V: TRBV30
D: TRBD1
DNA: TGTGCCTGGACGGGTCGGACAGGGGGCTATAATTCACCCCTCCACTTT
CDR3: CAWTGRTGGYNSPLHF

J: TRBJ2-5
size: .
V: TRBV6-6
D: .
DNA: TGTGCCAGCAGTTATCGCGGAAGAGGGAAAGAGACCCAGTACTTC
CDR3: CASSYRGRGKETQYF

J: TRBJ2-2
size: .
V: TRBV7-6
D: .
DNA: TGTGCCAGCAGCTTAAGAGCCGGGGAGCTGTTTTTT
CDR3: CASSLRAGELFF

J: TRBJ2-7
size: .
V: TRBV6-4
D: TRBD2
DNA: TGTGCCAGCAGGGCAGTTAGCGGGGGAGCTAACTACGAGCAGTACTTC
CDR3: CASRAVSGGANYEQYF

J: TRBJ1-4
size: .
V: TRBV2
D: .
DNA: TGTGCCAGCAGCCAGGCGGGGGTAACTAATGAAAAACTGTTTTTT
CDR3: CASSQAGVTNEKLFF

J: TRBJ1-3
size: .
V: TRBV28
D: .
DNA: TGTGCCAGCAGTTTAGCAGGAGGAAACACCATATATTTT
CDR3: CASSLAGGNTIYF

J: TRBJ2-1
size: .
V: TRBV7-9
D: TRBD2
DNA: TGTGCCAGCAGCTCCCGGCGGGGGTTACTCAACAATGAGCAGTTCTTC
CDR3: CASSSRRGLLNNEQFF

J: TRBJ1-2
size: few
V: TRBV5-1
D: .
DNA: TGCGCCAGCAGCTTTCCAGGGGATGGCTACACCTTC
CDR3: CASSFPGDGYTF

J: TRBJ2-7
size: .
V: TRBV7-2
D: TRBD1
DNA: TGTGCCAGCAGCTTAGCGGGGACAGGGCCCTACGAGCAGTACTTC
CDR3: CASSLAGTGPYEQYF

J: TRBJ2-1
size: .
V: TRBV7-3
D: TRBD1
DNA: TGTGCCAGCCGAAGGGACAGGGGGGGCTACAATGAGCAGTTCTTC
CDR3: CASRRDRGGYNEQFF

J: TRBJ2-1
size: few
V: TRBV10-3
D: TRBD2
DNA: TGTGCCATCCGTGGGGGGGACAATGAGCAGTTCTTC
CDR3: CAIRGGDNEQFF

J: TRBJ1-2
size: few
V: TRBV6-5
D: TRBD1
DNA: TGTGCCAGCAGTTACGTCCGGACAGGGGGAAACTATGGCTACACCTTC
CDR3: CASSYVRTGGNYGYTF

J: TRBJ1-2
size: .
V: TRBV14
D: .
DNA: TGTGCCAGCAGCCAAGACGGGGTGCATGGCTACACCTTC
CDR3: CASSQDGVHGYTF

J: TRBJ2-2
size: .
V: TRBV4-3
D: TRBD1
DNA: TGCGCCAGCAGCCAAGGGGGCAGGGGGCCCGGGGAGCTGTTTTTT
CDR3: CASSQGGRGPGELFF

J: TRBJ2-5
size: once
V: TRBV28
D: .
DNA: TGTGCCAGCAGTTTAAATCAGAAAGAGACCCAGTACTTC
CDR3: CASSLNQKETQYF

J: TRBJ2-5
size: .
V: TRBV5-1
D: .
DNA: TGCGCCAGCAGCTTCCAACAGGGAGCAGGGACCCAGTACTTC
CDR3: CASSFQQGAGTQYF

J: TRBJ2-3
size: .
V: TRBV4-2
D: TRBD2
DNA: TGTGCCAGCAGCCTTCCGGGACTAGCGGGAGTGGGTACGCAGTATTTT
CDR3: CASSLPGLAGVGTQYF

J: TRBJ2-7
size: .
V: TRBV29-1
D: .
DNA: TGCAGCGTTATGGCGGTTAACTACGAGCAGTACTTC
CDR3: CSVMAVNYEQYF

J: TRBJ2-7
size: .
V: TRBV5-6
D: .
DNA: TGTGCCAGCAGCCTTTACTACGAGCAGTACTTC
CDR3: CASSLYYEQYF

J: TRBJ2-2
size: .
V: TRBV5-1
D: TRBD1
DNA: TGCGCCAGCAGCCTACGAACCGGGACAGGGCTGGCGGGGGAGCTGTTTTTT
CDR3: CASSLRTGTGLAGELFF

J: TRBJ2-7
size: .
V: TRBV7-2
D: .
DNA: TGTGCCAGCAGCCCGGACGCAGGGCCCTACGAGCAGTACTTC
CDR3: CASSPDAGPYEQYF

J: TRBJ1-4
size: few
V: TRBV27
D: .
DNA: TGTGCCAGCAGTTTATCTTGGGGGGGTGAAAAACTGTTTTTT
CDR3: CASSLSWGGEKLFF

J: TRBJ2-7
size: .
V: TRBV19
D: TRBD2
DNA: TGTGCCAGTAGTATAGGGACTAGCGGGAGTTACGAGCAGTACTTC
CDR3: CASSIGTSGSYEQYF

J: TRBJ2-7
size: few
V: TRBV10-3
D: .
DNA: TGTGCCATCAGCGGGAAACGCTCCTACGAGCAGTACTTC
CDR3: CAISGKRSYEQYF

J: TRBJ2-3
size: .
V: TRBV7-6
D: TRBD1
DNA: TGTGCCAGCAGCTTATGGACAGGGGGCACAGATACGCAGTATTTT
CDR3: CASSLWTGGTDTQYF

J: TRBJ2-2
size: few
V: TRBV9
D: TRBD2
DNA: TGTGCCAGCACCAAGGGAGGGGCACTAAGGGCCGGGGAGCTGTTTTTT
CDR3: CASTKGGALRAGELFF

J: TRBJ2-3
size: .
V: TRBV4-3
D: TRBD1
DNA: TGCGCCAGCAGCCAAGATAGGGTAAGGGGGCCCACAGATACGCAGTATTTT
CDR3: CASSQDRVRGPTDTQYF

J: TRBJ2-1
size: .
V: TRBV28
D: .
DNA: TGTGCCAGCAGTCGCAAGCCTAGCGCGCACGATTACAATGAGCAGTTCTTC
CDR3: CASSRKPSAHDYNEQFF

J: TRBJ1-2
size: once
V: TRBV5-4
D: TRBD1
DNA: TGTGCCAGCAGCTCCGGGACAGGGGCTAACTATGGCTACACCTTC
CDR3: CASSSGTGANYGYTF

J: TRBJ1-2
size: .
V: TRBV28
D: .
DNA: TGTGCCAGCACTATAGGAGGAGATCACTATGGCTACACCTTC
CDR3: CASTIGGDHYGYTF